The T cell receptor (beta chain) under discussion was sequenced for a study of T-cell reconstitution after alpha-beta-depleted transplantation in children. Study conclusions and caveats: TCRbeta diversity was high at day 60 in some patients (a result of surviving recipient T cells and thymic progenitors).

Molecular barcoding with unique molecular identifiers was used for the TCRbeta library. TCRdb re-analysed the PCR reads in MiXCR, keeping a single row per CDR3 protein. The data hold about 600,000 distinct CDR3 sequences, with about an eighth observed a single time. This clonotype was recorded at least ten times. Its antigen is not known. The germline V gene encodes CDR1 SQVTM and CDR2 ANQGSEA. CDR3 length equals 13 residues. V was pared by 4 bases and J by 7 bases, with 15 bases between. Sample: PBMCs, mostly from graft donor cells, taken 360 days after TCRalphabeta/CD19-depleted stem cell transplant. This sequence originates from a male patient younger than 18 who had a stem cell transplant for acute myeloid leukemia, so the T cells may come from the graft donor. V and J are TRBV29-1 and TRBJ2-3; weak D call: TRBD2 (5 bases). The CDR3 nucleotides are TGCAGCGTTGGGACGGGGTGGGTCAATACGCAGTATTTT. Translating it yields CSVGTGWVNTQYF.